The rows below give T cell receptor beta chains drawn from one sample of a study of T cells in Graves' hyperthyroidism and ophthalmopathy. TCRdb reprocessed the multiplex PCR reads via MiXCR and lists one record per CDR3 protein. The data hold about 420,000 distinct CDR3 sequences, with less than 20% observed a single time. Sample: blood. These receptors all come from a woman aged 18-30 years with Graves' hyperthyroidism. The CDR3 runs from the conserved cysteine through the conserved F or W.

>TRBJ2-5|TRBV11-2
CASSPGGSQETQYF
>TRBJ2-2|TRBV6-1
CASSTPRGRTGELFF
>TRBJ2-7|TRBV11-2
CASSPGTGGYEQYF
>TRBJ2-1|TRBV7-9
CASRYSGGRNEQFF
>TRBJ2-1|TRBV6-6
CASSYGGRGSDEQFF
>TRBJ2-1|TRBV28
CASSLLVHEQFF
>TRBJ2-4|TRBV20-1
CSARDTGSNIQYF
>TRBJ2-3|TRBV6-1
CASSFYSPLITDTQYF
>TRBJ2-2|TRBV5-1
CASFKGGELFF
>TRBJ1-2|TRBV3-1
CASSQDGGLRGYTF
>TRBJ1-2|TRBV6-1
CASSEPGLAPSGYGYTF
>TRBJ2-4|TRBV19
CASSIVAGAKNIQYF
>TRBJ2-2|TRBV6-2/TRBV6-3
CASSFTAGAGELFF
>TRBJ2-1|TRBV10-3
CAISEGRLAGPRSEQFF
>TRBJ2-1|TRBV11-2
CASSLRDRVSDEQFF
>TRBJ1-2|TRBV11-2
CASSTRLDYGYTF
>TRBJ2-7|TRBV6-6
CASSYLTGSGYEQYF
>TRBJ2-7|TRBV6-1
CASSRRDEQYF
>TRBJ2-3|TRBV7-9
CASSLGYSRADTQYF
>TRBJ2-3|TRBV7-3
CASSILGAAGGSTDTQYF
>TRBJ2-3|TRBV25-1
CASSEFGGTDTQYF
>TRBJ1-1|TRBV5-1
CASSLQGTMNTEAFF
>TRBJ2-7|TRBV11-3
CASSLFGGGYEQYF
>TRBJ1-2|TRBV9
CASSVGQNYGYTF
>TRBJ2-7|TRBV3-1
CASSPRDRGQEQYF
>TRBJ2-3|TRBV18
CASSPIGTSGSRADTQYF
>TRBJ1-2|TRBV29-1
CSARTPDRGLEGYTF
>TRBJ2-3|TRBV6-5
CASSYSELSTDTQYF
>TRBJ2-1|TRBV11-1
CASSLVLIGEQFF